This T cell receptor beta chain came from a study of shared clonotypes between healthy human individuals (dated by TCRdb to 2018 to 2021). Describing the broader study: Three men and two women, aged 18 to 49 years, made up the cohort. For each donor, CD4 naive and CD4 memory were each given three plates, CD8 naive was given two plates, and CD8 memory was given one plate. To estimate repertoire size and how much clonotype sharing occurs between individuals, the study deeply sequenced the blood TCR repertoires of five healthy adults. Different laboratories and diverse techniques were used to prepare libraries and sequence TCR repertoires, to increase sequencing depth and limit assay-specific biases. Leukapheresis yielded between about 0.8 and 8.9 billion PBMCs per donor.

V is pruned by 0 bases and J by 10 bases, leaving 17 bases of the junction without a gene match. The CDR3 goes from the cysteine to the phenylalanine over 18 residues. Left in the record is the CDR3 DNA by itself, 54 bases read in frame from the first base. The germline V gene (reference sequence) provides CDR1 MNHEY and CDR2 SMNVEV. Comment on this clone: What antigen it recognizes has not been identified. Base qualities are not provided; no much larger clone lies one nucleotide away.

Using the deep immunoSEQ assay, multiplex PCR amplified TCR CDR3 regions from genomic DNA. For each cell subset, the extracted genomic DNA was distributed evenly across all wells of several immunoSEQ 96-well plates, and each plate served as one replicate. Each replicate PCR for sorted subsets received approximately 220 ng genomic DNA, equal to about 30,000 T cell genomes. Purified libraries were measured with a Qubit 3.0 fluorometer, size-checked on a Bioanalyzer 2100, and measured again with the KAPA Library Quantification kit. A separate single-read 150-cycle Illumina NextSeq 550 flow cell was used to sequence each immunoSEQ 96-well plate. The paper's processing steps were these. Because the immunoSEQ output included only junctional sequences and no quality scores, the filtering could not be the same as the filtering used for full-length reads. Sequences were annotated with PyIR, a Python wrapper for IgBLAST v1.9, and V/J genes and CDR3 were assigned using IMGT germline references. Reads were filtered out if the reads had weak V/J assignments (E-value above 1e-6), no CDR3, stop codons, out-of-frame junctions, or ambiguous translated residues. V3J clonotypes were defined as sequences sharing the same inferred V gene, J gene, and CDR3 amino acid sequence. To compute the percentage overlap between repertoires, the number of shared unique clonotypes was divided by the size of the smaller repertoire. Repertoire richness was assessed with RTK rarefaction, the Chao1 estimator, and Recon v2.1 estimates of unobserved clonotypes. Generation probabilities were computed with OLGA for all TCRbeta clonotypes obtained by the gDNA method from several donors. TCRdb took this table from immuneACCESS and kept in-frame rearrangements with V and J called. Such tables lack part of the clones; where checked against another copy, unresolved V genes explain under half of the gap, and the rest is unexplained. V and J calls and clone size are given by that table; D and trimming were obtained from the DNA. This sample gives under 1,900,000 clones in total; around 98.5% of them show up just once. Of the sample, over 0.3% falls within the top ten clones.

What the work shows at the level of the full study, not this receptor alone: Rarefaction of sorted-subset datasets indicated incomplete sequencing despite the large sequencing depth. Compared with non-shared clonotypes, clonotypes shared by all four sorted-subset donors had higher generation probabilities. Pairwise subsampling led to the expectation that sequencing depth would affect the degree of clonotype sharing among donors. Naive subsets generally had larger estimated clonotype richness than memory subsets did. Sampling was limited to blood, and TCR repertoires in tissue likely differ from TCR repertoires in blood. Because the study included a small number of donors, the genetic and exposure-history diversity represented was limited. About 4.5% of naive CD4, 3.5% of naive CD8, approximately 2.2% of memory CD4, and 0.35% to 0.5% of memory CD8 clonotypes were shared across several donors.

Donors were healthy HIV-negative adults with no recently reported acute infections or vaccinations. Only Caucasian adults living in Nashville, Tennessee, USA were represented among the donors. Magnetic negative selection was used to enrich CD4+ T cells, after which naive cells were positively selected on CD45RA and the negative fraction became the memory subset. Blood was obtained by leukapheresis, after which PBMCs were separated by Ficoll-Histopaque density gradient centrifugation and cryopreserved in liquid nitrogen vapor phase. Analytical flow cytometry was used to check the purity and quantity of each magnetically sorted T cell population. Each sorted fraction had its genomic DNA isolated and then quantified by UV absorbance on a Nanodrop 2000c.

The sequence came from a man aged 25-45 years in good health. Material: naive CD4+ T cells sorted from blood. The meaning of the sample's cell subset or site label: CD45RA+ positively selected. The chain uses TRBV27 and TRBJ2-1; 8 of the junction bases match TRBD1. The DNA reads TGTGCCAGCAGTTTATCGAGTTGGTACGAGACAGGGGAAGAGGAGCAGTTCTTC. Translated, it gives CASSLSSWYETGEEEQFF.